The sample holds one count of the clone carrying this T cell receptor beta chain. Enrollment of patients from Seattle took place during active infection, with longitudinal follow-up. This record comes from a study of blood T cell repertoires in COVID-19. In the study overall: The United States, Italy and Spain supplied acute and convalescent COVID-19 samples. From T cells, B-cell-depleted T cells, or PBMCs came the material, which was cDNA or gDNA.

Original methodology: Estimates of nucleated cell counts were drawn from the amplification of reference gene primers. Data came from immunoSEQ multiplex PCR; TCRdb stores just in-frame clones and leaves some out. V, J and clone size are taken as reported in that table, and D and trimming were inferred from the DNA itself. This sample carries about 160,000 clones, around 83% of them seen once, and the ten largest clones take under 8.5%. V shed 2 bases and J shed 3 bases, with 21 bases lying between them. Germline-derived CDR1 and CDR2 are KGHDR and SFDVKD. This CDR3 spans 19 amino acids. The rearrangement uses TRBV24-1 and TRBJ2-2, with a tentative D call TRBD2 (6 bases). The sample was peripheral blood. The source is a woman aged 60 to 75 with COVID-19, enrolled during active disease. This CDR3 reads CATSDSPGPGLVYTGELFF. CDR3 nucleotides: TGTGCCACCAGTGATTCCCCCGGCCCGGGACTTGTCTACACCGGGGAGCTGTTTTTT.